The 21 T cell receptor beta chains below all came from one sample that was sequenced in a study of control samples from healthy donors and cancer patients. Produced via immunoSEQ multiplex PCR; TCRdb's table is partial and in-frame only. Counted here are 35,000 to 50,000 clones, around 87% occurring once; the ten biggest clones make up about 9.4%. Sequencing used PBMCs. All receptors derive from a woman in her sixties or seventies with lung cancer.

The V call is TRBV3-1 (or the pseudogene TRBV3-2), the J call TRBJ1-4; D remains ambiguous. The CDR3 is made up of 15 amino acids. The germline V gene has CDR1 LGHDT and CDR2 YNNKEL (reference sequence). V lost 3 bases to trimming and J lost 0 bases, with 8 bases between them. The CDR3 region has the DNA TGTGCCAGCAGCCATTTACTTGCAACTAATGAAAAACTGTTTTTT. It is translated as CASSHLLATNEKLFF.

A word on this clone: A junction boundary mismatches the germline segment, possibly from a read error. The J gene is TRBJ1-5, the V gene TRBV4-2; TRBD1 matches 9 bases. The CDR3 is 14 residues long. CDR1 is LGHNA, CDR2 YNFKEQ, per germline. CDR3 DNA sequence: TGTGCCAGCAGGCAAGGACAGGGGAATCAGCCCCAGCATTTT. Its protein is CASRQGQGNQPQHF.

The rearrangement joins TRBV5-4 to TRBJ2-1; 8 bases fit TRBD1. The CDR3 is made up of 15 amino acids. The germline CDR1 and CDR2 sequences are SGHNT and YYREEE (reference sequence). V lost 3 bases to trimming and J lost 1 base; unmatched junction nucleotides: 3. Written as DNA, the CDR3 is TGTGCCAGCAGCTCAGGGGGCGAGTCCTACAATGAGCAGTTCTTC. The encoded protein is CASSSGGESYNEQFF.

The chain combines TRBV7-9 with TRBJ2-2; D call uncertain. Trimming removed 1 base from V and 6 bases from J, with 6 bases in between. CDR3 length: 13 residues. Germline-derived CDR1 and CDR2 are SEHNR and FQNEAQ (reference sequence). CDR3 sequence: CASSLVFSGELFF. The CDR3 DNA is TGTGCCAGCAGCTTAGTTTTCTCCGGGGAGCTGTTTTTT.

The genes are TRBV24-1 and TRBJ2-1; D call uncertain. Trimming removed 0 bases from V and 9 bases from J, with 2 bases in between. The CDR3 is 11 amino acids. CDR1 is KGHDR, CDR2 SFDVKD, per germline. The CDR3 loop is CATSDLSEQFF. CDR3 nucleotide sequence: TGTGCCACCAGTGATTTGAGTGAGCAGTTCTTC.

The chain links TRBV7-2 to TRBJ1-3; D is ambiguous. V lost 3 bases and J 0 bases, leaving 6 bases between the germline ends. The germline V gene encodes CDR1 SGHTA and CDR2 FQGNSA. The CDR3 covers 14 residues. The CDR3 coding sequence is TGTGCCAGCAGCTTGCCGAACTCTGGAAACACCATATATTTT. Its translation is CASSLPNSGNTIYF.

The chain links TRBV11-3 to TRBJ2-2; TRBD1 matches 8 bases. Germline values: CDR1 SGHNT, CDR2 YENEEA. With 5 bases clipped from V and 1 base from J, the junction kept 3 bases outside the gene matches. CDR3 size: 15 residues. The CDR3 reads CASSPGQGNTGELFF. As DNA, the CDR3 is TGTGCCAGCAGCCCCGGACAGGGGAACACCGGGGAGCTGTTTTTT.

V gene TRBV6-5 combines with J gene TRBJ2-1, with a tentative D call TRBD2 (6 bases). V was pared by 6 bases and J by 2 bases, with 11 bases between. Germline V gene lookup returns CDR1 MNHEY and CDR2 SVGAGI. The length of the CDR3 is 14 residues. The CDR3 sequence: CASSLSGPYNEQFF. CDR3 DNA: TGTGCCAGCAGCCTTAGCGGCCCCTACAATGAGCAGTTCTTC.

The chain's CDR3 is CAWSEDPGELFF. The CDR3 bases are TGTGCCTGGAGTGAGGACCCCGGGGAGCTGTTTTTT. The J gene is TRBJ2-2, the V gene TRBV30; D remains unclear. CDR1 is GTSNPN and CDR2 is SVGIG in the germline V gene (reference sequence). V was clipped by 1 base and J by 6 bases, with 6 bases between them. The CDR3 length is 12 residues.

V usage is TRBV5-1 and J usage is TRBJ2-7; the D gene is possibly TRBD2 (5 bases). Germline V gene lookup returns CDR1 SGHRS and CDR2 YFSETQ. Trimming took off 2 bases at V and 6 bases at J, with 15 bases between the two ends. The CDR3 spans 14 residues. CDR3 DNA: TGCGCCAGCAGCTTAGGAACTCGTCGGGGCGAGCAGTACTTC. Amino acids: CASSLGTRRGEQYF. Looking up the rest from reference TRBV5-1 and TRBJ2-7 gives the full variable domain: KAGVTQTPRYLIKTRGQQVTLSCSPISGHRSVSWYQQTPGQGLQFLFEYFSETQRNKGNFPGRFSGRQFSNSRSEMNVSTLELGDSALYLCASSLGTRRGEQYFGPGTRLTVT.

The chain links TRBV6-1 to TRBJ2-5, with D uncertain. This CDR3 comprises 11 residues. Trimming took off 1 base at V and 7 bases at J, with 4 bases between the two ends. Germline V gives CDR1 MNHNS, CDR2 SASEGT. The CDR3 region has the DNA TGTGCCAGCAGTGAAGGTGGGACCCAGTACTTC. Its protein is CASSEGGTQYF.

The genes are TRBV21-1 and TRBJ1-4. TRBV21-1 is given as a pseudogene. The CDR3 is 19 residues long. The CDR3 is CASSPQGPRRVATNEKLFF. The CDR3 bases are TGTGCCAGCAGCCCCCAAGGGCCAAGGAGGGTTGCAACTAATGAAAAACTGTTTTTT.

The rearrangement uses TRBV24-1 and TRBJ1-6; no clear D. Germline values: CDR1 KGHDR, CDR2 SFDVKD. The germline V and J ends were trimmed by 2 bases and 9 bases, with 7 bases remaining between them. CDR3 length: 13 residues. The CDR3 nucleotides read TGTGCCACCAGTGATTCAGGATCTTCACCCCTCCACTTT. Residues: CATSDSGSSPLHF.

The chain is built from TRBV9 and TRBJ1-1; TRBD1 might be the D (6 bases). The CDR3 covers 14 residues. Germline V gives CDR1 SGDLS, CDR2 YYNGEE. Trimming pared 0 bases from V and 4 bases from J, leaving 10 bases between. CDR3 sequence reads: CASSVGTDPTEAFF. DNA of the CDR3: TGTGCCAGCAGCGTAGGGACAGACCCCACTGAAGCTTTCTTT.

The gene calls are TRBV15 and TRBJ2-1; TRBD2 aligns across 8 bases. With V trimmed by 0 bases and J by 6 bases, 10 bases remained unmatched. The CDR3 is 17 residues long. Germline assignment: CDR1 LNHNV and CDR2 YYDKDF (reference sequence). The CDR3 DNA reads TGTGCCACCAGCAGAGATCATTCCAGCGGGAGAGGCAATGAGCAGTTCTTC. Its translation: CATSRDHSSGRGNEQFF. The entire variable domain, with the rest obtained from reference TRBV15 and TRBJ2-1, is as follows: DAMVIQNPRYQVTQFGKPVTLSCSQTLNHNVMYWYQQKSSQAPKLLFHYYDKDFNNEADTPDNFQSRRPNTSFCFLDIRSPGLGDTAMYLCATSRDHSSGRGNEQFFGPGTRLTVL.

The chain combines TRBV5-1 with TRBJ1-1, with 9 positions matching TRBD1. The CDR3 runs 15 residues. V was clipped by 1 base and J by 7 bases; unmatched bases: 8. Per germline, CDR1 SGHRS and CDR2 YFSETQ. CDR3 amino acids: CASSLISGTGYEAFF. DNA for the CDR3: TGCGCCAGCAGCTTGATTTCCGGGACAGGGTATGAAGCTTTCTTT.

This chain links TRBV28 with TRBJ2-7; perhaps D is TRBD1 or TRBD2 (5 bases each). The CDR3 has 16 residues. V was cut by 3 bases and J by 2 bases, with 17 bases left in between. Germline V gives CDR1 MDHEN, CDR2 SYDVKM. The CDR3 reads CASSFFPGLGTYEQYF. Here the CDR3 DNA reads TGTGCCAGCAGTTTCTTCCCAGGGCTCGGGACCTACGAGCAGTACTTC.

V and J are TRBV4-2 and TRBJ2-1; unclear D gene. V was clipped by 0 bases and J by 4 bases, with 10 bases between them. The germline V gene has CDR1 LGHNA and CDR2 YNFKEQ. This CDR3 spans 15 amino acids. The CDR3 here is CASSQDFNLYNEQFF. CDR3 DNA sequence: TGTGCCAGCAGCCAAGACTTTAACCTTTACAATGAGCAGTTCTTC.

The chain recombines TRBV28 with TRBJ2-7, with D perhaps matching TRBD2 (6 bases). Per the germline V gene, CDR1 is MDHEN and CDR2 is SYDVKM. The CDR3 consists of 11 residues. V lost 5 bases and J lost 7, with 9 bases in between. CDR3 sequence (DNA): TGTGCCAGCAGTCGGGGGATTGAGCAGTACTTC. It specifies CASSRGIEQYF.

V is TRBV12-3 or TRBV12-4 and J is TRBJ1-2; a weak D match, TRBD1 (5 bases). The ends were cut back, 6 bases at V and 6 bases at J, with 5 bases in the middle. This CDR3 is 10 amino acids long. The CDR3 DNA is TGTGCCAGCAGGGGGGATGGCTACACCTTC. As protein: CASRGDGYTF.

The rearrangement links TRBV12-5 to TRBJ2-1; perhaps TRBD2 as D (6 bases). This CDR3 is 14 amino acids long. Trimming removed 4 bases at V and 4 bases at J, with 11 bases between. Per germline, CDR1 LGHNT and CDR2 FRNRAP. This CDR3 is CASGSATRYNEQFF. For the CDR3, the DNA is TGTGCTAGTGGTTCGGCGACTAGGTACAATGAGCAGTTCTTC.